Given below is one T cell receptor (beta chain) in context. The antigen remains undetermined. This specimen belongs to a study of cytomegalovirus exposure and HLA in healthy donors. Broader study findings: Most subjects had HLA-A and HLA-B alleles reportedly predicted accurately by TCR beta sequences. Serostatus for CMV was the only available immune exposure information. By a later analysis, the bulk of CMV-associated TCR beta chains appeared HLA-restricted.

J was trimmed by 4 bases and V by 7 bases; bases with no gene match: 5. Germline lookup yields CDR1 SNHLY and CDR2 FYNNEI. The CDR3 covers 13 residues. The PCR contained 60 Vbeta and 13 Jbeta primers. TCRdb's table, derived via immunoSEQ multiplex PCR, lists solely in-frame clones and lacks some. The sample holds approximately 110,000 clones. Source material: PBMCs. V is TRBV2 and J is TRBJ2-7; 9 bases align to TRBD1. The TCR originated in a man aged 35 to 55 in good health and CMV-seropositive. The CDR3, as DNA: TGTGCCAGCACGGACAGGGGATCGTACGAGCAGTACTTC. Amino acids: CASTDRGSYEQYF.